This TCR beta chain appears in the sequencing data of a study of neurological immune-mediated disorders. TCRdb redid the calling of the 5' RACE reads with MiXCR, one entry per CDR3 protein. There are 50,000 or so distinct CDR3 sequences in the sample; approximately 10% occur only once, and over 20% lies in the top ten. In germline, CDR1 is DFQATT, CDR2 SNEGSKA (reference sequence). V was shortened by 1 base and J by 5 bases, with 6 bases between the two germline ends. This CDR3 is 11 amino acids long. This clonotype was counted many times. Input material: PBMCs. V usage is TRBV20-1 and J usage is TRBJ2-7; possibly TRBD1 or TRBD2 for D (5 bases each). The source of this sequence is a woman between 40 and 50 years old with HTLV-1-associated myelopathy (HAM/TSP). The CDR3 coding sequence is TGCAGTGCTAGAGTGGGGGACGAGCAGTACTTC. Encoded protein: CSARVGDEQYF.